The 8 T cell receptor beta chains reported below all come from one sample, sequenced in a study of blood T cell repertoires in COVID-19. Libraries were prepared by immunoSEQ multiplex PCR; TCRdb keeps only in-frame clonotypes and omits some of them. The sample includes about 72,000 clones, roughly 80% of them seen just once. The sequenced sample consisted of peripheral blood. These receptor sequences come from a human donor in a cohort sampled during active COVID-19.

This chain joins TRBV6-2 or TRBV6-3 and TRBJ2-5; the match to TRBD2 covers 9 bases. This CDR3 comprises 13 residues. CDR1 and CDR2 from the germline V gene are MNHEY and SVGEGT. After removal of 5 bases from V and 4 bases from J, the junction contained 2 bases not matched to a gene. The CDR3 loop reads CASSVSGGETQYF. As DNA, the CDR3 is TGTGCCAGCAGTGTTAGCGGGGGAGAGACCCAGTACTTC.

This clone was observed a handful of times. The rearrangement links TRBV27 to TRBJ1-1; the match to TRBD1 covers 10 bases. The V gene end was trimmed by 5 bases and the J gene end by 11 bases; junction bases not matched to a gene: 8. There are 13 residues in the CDR3. Germline loops: CDR1 MNHEY, CDR2 SMNVEV (reference sequence). For the CDR3, the DNA is TGTGCCAGCAGTGGAGACAGGGGGCTGGATGCTTTCTTT. This sequence encodes CASSGDRGLDAFF.

This clone was recorded only once. The chain has TRBV4-2 and TRBJ2-1, with 9 positions matching TRBD2. Germline V gives CDR1 LGHNA, CDR2 YNFKEQ. Losses at the gene ends were 7 bases for V and 7 bases for J; bases not matched to a gene: 8. CDR3 size: 14 residues. The CDR3, as DNA: TGTGCCAGCAACGGCGGGGGGGATAATAATGAGCAGTTCTTC. It specifies CASNGGGDNNEQFF.

This sequence joins TRBV5-8 and TRBJ1-3; 7 bases line up with TRBD1. Germline assignment: CDR1 SGHTS and CDR2 YDEGEE. V lost 5 bases, J lost 4 bases, and 6 bases stayed unmatched. The CDR3 has 14 amino acids. The CDR3 protein is CASRYTGAGNTIYF. CDR3 nucleotides: TGTGCCAGCAGGTATACAGGGGCCGGAAACACCATATATTTT.

The V and J genes are TRBV30 and TRBJ2-1, with 7 bases matching TRBD2. The germline V gene encodes CDR1 GTSNPN and CDR2 SVGIG (reference sequence). Trimming removed 2 bases from V and 3 bases from J; junction bases left unmatched: 1. CDR3 length equals 13 residues. CDR3 amino acids: CAWSRGGYNEQFF. The DNA for the CDR3 is TGTGCCTGGAGTCGCGGGGGCTACAATGAGCAGTTCTTC.

The chain recombines TRBV5-6 with TRBJ2-7; no firm D call. This CDR3 region has 12 residues. Trimming removed 2 bases from V and 3 bases from J, with 6 bases in between. CDR1 is SGHDT and CDR2 is YYEEEE in the germline V gene. The CDR3 here is CASSFISYEQYF. CDR3 sequence (DNA): TGTGCCAGCAGCTTTATTAGCTACGAGCAGTACTTC.

This clone was picked up a small number of times. The chain is built from TRBV19 and TRBJ1-1; the match to TRBD1 covers 7 bases. The CDR3 consists of 15 residues. With 3 bases clipped from V and 5 bases from J, the junction kept 9 bases outside the gene matches. Germline loops: CDR1 LNHDA, CDR2 SQIVND (reference sequence). This chain's CDR3 is CASSIPQTGRTEAFF. CDR3 nucleotides: TGTGCCAGTAGTATCCCGCAGACAGGGAGAACTGAAGCTTTCTTT. Using reference TRBV19 and TRBJ1-1 for the parts outside the CDR3, the full variable domain is DGGITQSPKYLFRKEGQNVTLSCEQNLNHDAMYWYRQDPGQGLRLIYYSQIVNDFQKGDIAEGYSVSREKKESFPLTVTSAQKNPTAFYLCASSIPQTGRTEAFFGQGTRLTVV.

This chain uses TRBV5-4 with TRBJ2-5; tentative D call: TRBD1 (6 bases). V gave up 0 bases and J gave up 2 bases, with 17 bases separating them. There are 17 residues in the CDR3. Germline values: CDR1 SGHNT, CDR2 YYREEE (reference sequence). CDR3 in DNA: TGTGCCAGCAGCTTGGGGGGTCCCGGACAGAATCAAGAGACCCAGTACTTC. Amino acid sequence: CASSLGGPGQNQETQYF.